This T cell receptor (beta chain) comes out of a study of early T cells in non-severe SARS-CoV-2 infection. Study details: Chains were unpaired, as sequencing was done on bulk RNA from unsorted whole blood. Study observations and caveats: Database matching using VDJdb favored anti-spike CD8 responses, with private and CD4 specificities left missing.

Each cDNA molecule carried a unique molecular identifier. MiXCR, applied by TCRdb to the 5' RACE reads, yields one record per CDR3 protein. The sample gives around 61,000 distinct CDR3 sequences, approximately 11% of which show up once; 1.5% to 2% is in the top ten. A word on this clonotype: Its specificity is unknown. Just one base apart from a much larger clone, this may be a read error.

Germline lookup yields CDR1 LGHDT and CDR2 YNNKEL (reference sequence). The CDR3 spans 12 residues. Material: whole blood. V gene TRBV3-1 combines with J gene TRBJ2-7; D is possibly TRBD2 (6 bases). The origin of this receptor is an adult who was a healthcare worker with PCR-confirmed SARS-CoV-2 infection or an uninfected control (not recorded which). The CDR3 DNA sequence: TGTACCAGCAGCCTCCGGGGGTGGGAGCAGTACTTC. Residues: CTSSLRGWEQYF.